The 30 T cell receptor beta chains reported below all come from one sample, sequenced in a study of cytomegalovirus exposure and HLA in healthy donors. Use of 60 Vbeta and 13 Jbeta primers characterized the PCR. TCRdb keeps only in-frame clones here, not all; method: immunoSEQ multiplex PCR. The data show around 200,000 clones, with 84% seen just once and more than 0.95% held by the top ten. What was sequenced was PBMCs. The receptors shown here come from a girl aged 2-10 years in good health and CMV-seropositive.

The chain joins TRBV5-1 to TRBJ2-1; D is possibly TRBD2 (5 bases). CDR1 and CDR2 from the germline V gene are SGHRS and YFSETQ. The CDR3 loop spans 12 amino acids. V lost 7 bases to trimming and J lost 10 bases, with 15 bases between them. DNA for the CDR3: TGCGCCAGCCTGAGCGGCCCTGGGGAGCAGTTCTTC. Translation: CASLSGPGEQFF.

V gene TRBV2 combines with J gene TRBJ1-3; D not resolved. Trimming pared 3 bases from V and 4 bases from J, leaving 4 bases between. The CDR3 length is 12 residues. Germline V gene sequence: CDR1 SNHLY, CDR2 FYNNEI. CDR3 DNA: TGTGCCAGCAGTGATCGGGGAAACACCATATATTTT. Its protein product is CASSDRGNTIYF.

The CDR3 coding sequence is TGCGCCAGCAGCCTCAGACAAGGGGGACCGAACACTGAAGCTTTCTTT. Amino acid sequence: CASSLRQGGPNTEAFF. The chain employs TRBV5-1 and TRBJ1-1, with D possibly being TRBD1 (6 bases). Germline V lookup: CDR1 SGHRS, CDR2 YFSETQ. V was trimmed by 4 bases and J by 1 base, leaving 17 bases between them. The CDR3 has 16 amino acids.

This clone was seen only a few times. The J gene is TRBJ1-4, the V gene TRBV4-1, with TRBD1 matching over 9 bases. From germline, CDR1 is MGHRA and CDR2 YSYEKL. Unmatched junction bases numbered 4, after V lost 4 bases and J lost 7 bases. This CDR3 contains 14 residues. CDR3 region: CASSLGTGFEKLFF. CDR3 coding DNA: TGCGCCAGCAGCCTCGGGACAGGGTTTGAAAAACTGTTTTTT.

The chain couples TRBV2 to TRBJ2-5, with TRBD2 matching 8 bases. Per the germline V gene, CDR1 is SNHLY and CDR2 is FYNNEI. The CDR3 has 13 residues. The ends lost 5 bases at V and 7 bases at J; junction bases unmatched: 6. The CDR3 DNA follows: TGTGCCAGCAGTCTTCGAAGCGGGGGGACCCAGTACTTC. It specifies CASSLRSGGTQYF.

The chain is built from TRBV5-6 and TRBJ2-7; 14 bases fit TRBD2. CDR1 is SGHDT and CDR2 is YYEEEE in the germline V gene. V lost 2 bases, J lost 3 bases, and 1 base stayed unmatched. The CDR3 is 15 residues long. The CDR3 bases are TGTGCCAGCAGCTTTGGACTAGCGGGAGGCTACGAGCAGTACTTC. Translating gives CASSFGLAGGYEQYF.

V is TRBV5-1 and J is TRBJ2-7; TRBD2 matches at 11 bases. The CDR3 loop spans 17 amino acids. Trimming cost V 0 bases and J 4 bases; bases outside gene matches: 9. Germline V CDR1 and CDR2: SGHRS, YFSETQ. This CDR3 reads CASSLGALAGGPYEQYF. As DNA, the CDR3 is TGCGCCAGCAGCTTGGGGGCCCTAGCGGGAGGACCGTACGAGCAGTACTTC.

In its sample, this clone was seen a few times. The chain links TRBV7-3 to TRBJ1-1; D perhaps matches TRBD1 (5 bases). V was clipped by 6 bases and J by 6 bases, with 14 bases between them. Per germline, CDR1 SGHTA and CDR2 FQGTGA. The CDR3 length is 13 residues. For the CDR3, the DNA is TGTGCCAGCAGAAAACCCGACAGCCCTGAAGCTTTCTTT. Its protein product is CASRKPDSPEAFF.

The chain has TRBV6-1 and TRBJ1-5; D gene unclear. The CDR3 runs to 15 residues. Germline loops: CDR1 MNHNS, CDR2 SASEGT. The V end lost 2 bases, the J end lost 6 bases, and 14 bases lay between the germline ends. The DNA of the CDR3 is TGTGCCAGCAGTGAAAGCCCCAGAGGGAGTCAGCCCCAGCATTTT. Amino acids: CASSESPRGSQPQHF.

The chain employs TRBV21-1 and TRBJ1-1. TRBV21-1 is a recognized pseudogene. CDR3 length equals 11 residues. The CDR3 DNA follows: TGTGCCACCCTACCCGGGACTGAAGCTTTCTTT. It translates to CATLPGTEAFF.

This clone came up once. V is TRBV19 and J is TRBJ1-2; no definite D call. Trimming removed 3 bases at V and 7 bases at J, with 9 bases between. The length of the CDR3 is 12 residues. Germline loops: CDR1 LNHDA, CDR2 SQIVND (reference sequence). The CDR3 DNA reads TGTGCCAGTAGTATTTGGAGAGGTGGCTACACCTTC. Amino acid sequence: CASSIWRGGYTF.

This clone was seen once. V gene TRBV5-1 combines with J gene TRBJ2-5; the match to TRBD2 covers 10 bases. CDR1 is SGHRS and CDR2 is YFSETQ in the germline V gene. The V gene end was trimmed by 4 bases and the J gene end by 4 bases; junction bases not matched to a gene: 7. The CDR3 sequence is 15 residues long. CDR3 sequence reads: CASSKGTSAGETQYF. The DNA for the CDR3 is TGCGCCAGCAGCAAAGGGACTAGCGCCGGAGAGACCCAGTACTTC.

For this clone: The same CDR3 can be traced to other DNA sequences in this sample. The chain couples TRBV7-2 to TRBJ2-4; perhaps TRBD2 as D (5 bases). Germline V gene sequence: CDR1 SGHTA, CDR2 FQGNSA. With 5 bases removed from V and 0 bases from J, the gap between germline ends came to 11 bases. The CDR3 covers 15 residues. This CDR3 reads CASSPEAGAKNIQYF. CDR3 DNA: TGTGCCAGCAGCCCCGAGGCGGGAGCCAAAAACATTCAGTACTTC.

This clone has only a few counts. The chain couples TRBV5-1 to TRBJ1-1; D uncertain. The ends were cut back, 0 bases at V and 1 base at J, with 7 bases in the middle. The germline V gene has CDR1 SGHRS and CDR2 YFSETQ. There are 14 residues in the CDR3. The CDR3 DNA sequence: TGCGCCAGCAGCTTGGTTACACAGAACACTGAAGCTTTCTTT. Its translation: CASSLVTQNTEAFF.

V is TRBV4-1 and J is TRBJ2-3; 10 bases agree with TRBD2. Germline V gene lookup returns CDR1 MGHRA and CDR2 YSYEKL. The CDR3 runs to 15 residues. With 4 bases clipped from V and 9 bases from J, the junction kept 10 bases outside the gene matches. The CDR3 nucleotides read TGCGCCAGCAGCCCACTAGCGGGAATTATTAGGACGCAGTATTTT. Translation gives CASSPLAGIIRTQYF.

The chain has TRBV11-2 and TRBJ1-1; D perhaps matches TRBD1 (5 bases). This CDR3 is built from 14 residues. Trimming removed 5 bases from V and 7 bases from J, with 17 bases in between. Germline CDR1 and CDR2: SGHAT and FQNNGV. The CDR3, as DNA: TGTGCCAGCAGCCGGGGGTCCGCAGGTAGTGAAGCTTTCTTT. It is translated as CASSRGSAGSEAFF.

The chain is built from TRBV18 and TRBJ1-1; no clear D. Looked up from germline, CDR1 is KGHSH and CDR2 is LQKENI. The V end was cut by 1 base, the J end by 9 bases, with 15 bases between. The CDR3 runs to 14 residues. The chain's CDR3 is CASSPRVESEKAFF. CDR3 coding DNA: TGTGCCAGCTCACCACGGGTGGAGTCGGAGAAAGCTTTCTTT.

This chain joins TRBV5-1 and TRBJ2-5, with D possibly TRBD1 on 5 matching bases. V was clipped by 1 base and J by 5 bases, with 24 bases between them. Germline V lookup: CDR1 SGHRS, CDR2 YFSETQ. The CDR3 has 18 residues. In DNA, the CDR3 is TGCGCCAGCAGCTTGAGGGGCGCGAACACCCTACAGAGGGAGACCCAGTACTTC. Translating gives CASSLRGANTLQRETQYF.

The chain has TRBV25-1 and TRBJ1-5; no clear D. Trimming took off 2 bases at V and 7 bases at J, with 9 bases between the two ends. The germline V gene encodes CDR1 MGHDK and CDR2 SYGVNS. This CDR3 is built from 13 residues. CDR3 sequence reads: CASSEPGGQPQHF. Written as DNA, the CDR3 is TGTGCCAGCAGTGAACCGGGTGGACAGCCCCAGCATTTT.

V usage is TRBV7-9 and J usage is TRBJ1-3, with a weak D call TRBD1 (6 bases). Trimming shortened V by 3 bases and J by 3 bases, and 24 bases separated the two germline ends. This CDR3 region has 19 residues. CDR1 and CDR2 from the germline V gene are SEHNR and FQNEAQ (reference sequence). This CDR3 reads CASSFPTGAGGVCGNTIYF. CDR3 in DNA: TGTGCCAGCAGCTTCCCTACGGGGGCGGGGGGCGTATGTGGAAACACCATATATTTT.

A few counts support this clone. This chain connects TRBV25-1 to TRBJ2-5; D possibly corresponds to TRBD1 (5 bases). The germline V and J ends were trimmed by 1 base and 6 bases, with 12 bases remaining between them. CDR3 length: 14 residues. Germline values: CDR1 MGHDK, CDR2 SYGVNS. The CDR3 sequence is CASSESAPGKTQYF. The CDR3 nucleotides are TGTGCCAGCAGTGAATCGGCCCCAGGGAAGACCCAGTACTTC.

The CDR3 DNA sequence: TGTGCCAGCAGCGAGGGACCGGGGCAGGACTATTTCTATGGCTACACCTTC. Its protein is CASSEGPGQDYFYGYTF. The J gene is TRBJ1-2, the V gene TRBV9; possibly TRBD1 for D (5 bases). The CDR3 has 17 residues. Germline V gene lookup returns CDR1 SGDLS and CDR2 YYNGEE. Trimming took 3 bases from V and 4 from J, leaving 22 bases between them.

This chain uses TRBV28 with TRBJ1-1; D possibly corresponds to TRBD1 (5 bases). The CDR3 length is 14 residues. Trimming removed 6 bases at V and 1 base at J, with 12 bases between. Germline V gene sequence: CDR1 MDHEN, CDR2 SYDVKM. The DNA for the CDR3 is TGTGCCAGCAGAGCCCCAACAGGGAACACTGAAGCTTTCTTT. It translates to CASRAPTGNTEAFF.

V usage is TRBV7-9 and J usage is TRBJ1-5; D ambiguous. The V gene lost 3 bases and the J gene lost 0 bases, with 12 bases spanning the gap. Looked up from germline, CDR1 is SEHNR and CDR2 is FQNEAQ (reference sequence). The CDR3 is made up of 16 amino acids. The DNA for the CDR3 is TGTGCCAGCAGCTTGGGTGCAGGTCGTAGCAATCAGCCCCAGCATTTT. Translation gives CASSLGAGRSNQPQHF. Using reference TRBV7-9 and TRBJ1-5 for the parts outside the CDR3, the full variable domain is DTGVSQNPRHKITKRGQNVTFRCDPISEHNRLYWYRQTLGQGPEFLTYFQNEAQLEKSRLLSDRFSAERPKGSFSTLEIQRTEQGDSAMYLCASSLGAGRSNQPQHFGDGTRLSIL.

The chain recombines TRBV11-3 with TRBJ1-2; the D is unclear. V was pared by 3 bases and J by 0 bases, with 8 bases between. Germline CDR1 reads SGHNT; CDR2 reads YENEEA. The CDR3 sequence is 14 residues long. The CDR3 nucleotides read TGTGCCAGCAGCTTCGGGATGGCTAACTATGGCTACACCTTC. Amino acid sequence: CASSFGMANYGYTF.

The chain's CDR3 is CASSKLAGWLNEQFF. The CDR3 coding sequence is TGTGCCAGCAGCAAACTAGCGGGGTGGTTAAATGAGCAGTTCTTC. V usage is TRBV14 and J usage is TRBJ2-1; TRBD2 agrees at 10 bases. CDR3 length equals 15 residues. Germline assignment: CDR1 SGHDN and CDR2 FVKESK. J lost 7 bases, V lost 5 bases, and 8 bases had no gene match.

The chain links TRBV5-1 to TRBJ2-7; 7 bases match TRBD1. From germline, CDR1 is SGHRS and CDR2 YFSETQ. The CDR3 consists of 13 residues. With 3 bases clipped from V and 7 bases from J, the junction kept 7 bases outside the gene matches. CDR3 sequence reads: CASSSEGAREQYF. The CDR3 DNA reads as TGCGCCAGCAGCTCCGAGGGGGCCCGGGAGCAGTACTTC.

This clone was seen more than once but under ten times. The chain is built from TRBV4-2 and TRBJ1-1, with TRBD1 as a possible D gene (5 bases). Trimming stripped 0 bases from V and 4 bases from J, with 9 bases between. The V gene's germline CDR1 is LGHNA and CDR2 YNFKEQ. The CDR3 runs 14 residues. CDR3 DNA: TGTGCCAGCAGCCAAGACTGGGGCGGCACTGAAGCTTTCTTT. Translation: CASSQDWGGTEAFF.

The CDR3 region has the DNA TGTGCCAGCAGCTGGGGCGGGACAGGTTTAATTTTTTCTGGCTACACCTTC. This sequence encodes CASSWGGTGLIFSGYTF. V usage is TRBV5-5 and J usage is TRBJ1-2, with 8 nucleotides matching TRBD1. Germline CDR1 is SGHKS and CDR2 is YYEKEE (reference sequence). The J segment lost 7 bases and the V segment lost 3 bases, leaving 17 bases of the junction unmatched. The CDR3 is 17 residues long.

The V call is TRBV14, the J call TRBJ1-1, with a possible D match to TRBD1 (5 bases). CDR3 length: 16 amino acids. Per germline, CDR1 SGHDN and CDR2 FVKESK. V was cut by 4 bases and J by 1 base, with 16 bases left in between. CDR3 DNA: TGTGCCAGCAGCCCGCTGACGACAGTAACGAACACTGAAGCTTTCTTT. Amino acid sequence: CASSPLTTVTNTEAFF.